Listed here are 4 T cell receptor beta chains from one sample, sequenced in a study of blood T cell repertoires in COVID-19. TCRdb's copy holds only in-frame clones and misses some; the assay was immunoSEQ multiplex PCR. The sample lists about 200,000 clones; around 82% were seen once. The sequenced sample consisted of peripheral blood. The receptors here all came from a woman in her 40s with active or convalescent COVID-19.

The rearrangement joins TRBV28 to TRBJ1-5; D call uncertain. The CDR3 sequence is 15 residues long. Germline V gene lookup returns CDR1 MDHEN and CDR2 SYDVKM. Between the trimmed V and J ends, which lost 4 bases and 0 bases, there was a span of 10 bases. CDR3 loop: CASSWTGYSNQPQHF. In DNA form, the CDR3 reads TGTGCCAGCAGTTGGACGGGGTATAGCAATCAGCCCCAGCATTTT.

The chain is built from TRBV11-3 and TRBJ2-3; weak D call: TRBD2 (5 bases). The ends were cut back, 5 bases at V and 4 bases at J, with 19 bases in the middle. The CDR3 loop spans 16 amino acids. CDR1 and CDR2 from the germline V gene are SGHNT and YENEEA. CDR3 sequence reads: CASSAILGLVADTQYF. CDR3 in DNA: TGTGCCAGCAGCGCAATATTAGGACTTGTCGCAGATACGCAGTATTTT.

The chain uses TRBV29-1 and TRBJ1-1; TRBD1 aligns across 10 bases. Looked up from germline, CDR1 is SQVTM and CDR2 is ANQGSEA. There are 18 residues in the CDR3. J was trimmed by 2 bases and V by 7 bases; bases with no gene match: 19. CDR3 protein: CSAHGRRRDRGPNTEAFF. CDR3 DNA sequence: TGCAGCGCCCACGGCCGGAGACGGGACAGGGGACCAAACACTGAAGCTTTCTTT.

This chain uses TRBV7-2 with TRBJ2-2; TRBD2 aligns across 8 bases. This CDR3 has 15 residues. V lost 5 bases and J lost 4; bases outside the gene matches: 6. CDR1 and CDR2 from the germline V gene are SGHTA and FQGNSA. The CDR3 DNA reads TGTGCCAGCAGCCCCAGCGGGAGCGGCACCGGGGAGCTGTTTTTT. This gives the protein CASSPSGSGTGELFF.